The clone carrying this T cell receptor (beta chain) was found once. Its antigen remains unknown. The sample originates from a study of PD-1 blockade in classical Hodgkin lymphoma. Overall study context: Patients got intravenous nivolumab 3 mg/kg every 2 weeks.

Generated by immunoSEQ multiplex PCR, the TCRdb table keeps only in-frame clones and is missing some. The sample gives around 25,000 clones, around 83% of which show up once; over 2% is in the top ten. Time point indicated: cycle 4 day 1 (C4D1), after less than 7 weeks of nivolumab. Exposure to brentuximab vedotin varied, and each patient had relapsed following autologous stem cell transplantation. Investigators isolated CD4+ T cells from thawed PBMCs through magnetic negative selection. General study findings and limits: The baseline diversity of complete responders showed similarity to that of newly diagnosed patients. Undefined causes, possibly disease activity or prior therapy, underlie the repertoire differences. Before treatment, TCR diversity in newly diagnosed patients was reportedly lower than in healthy donors.

CDR1 SGHTA and CDR2 FQGNSA come from the germline V gene. The CDR3 is 13 residues long. Trimming took off 5 bases at V and 7 bases at J, with 11 bases between the two ends. The chain carries TRBV7-2 and TRBJ2-2; D perhaps matches TRBD1 (6 bases). Sequenced here: CD4+ T cells from blood, sampled before the fourth cycle of nivolumab. This sequence originates from a human donor with classical Hodgkin lymphoma. This CDR3 is CASSHRVGGELFF. The CDR3, as DNA: TGTGCCAGCAGCCACAGGGTCGGCGGGGAGCTGTTTTTT.